This T cell receptor beta chain was obtained from a study of beta chain features in type 1 diabetes. General study findings and limits: For type 1 diabetes patients, VDJ junctions showed fewer insertions and more deletions.

This clone was seen a handful of times. Antigen specificity is unknown. Expressed TCRB transcripts got sequenced, as all isolated RNA was reverse transcribed. Assay used: immunoSEQ multiplex PCR; TCRdb lists only in-frame clones, some missing. Found here are 300,000 or so clones, roughly 8% of them singletons; the top ten hold less than 0.45%. This CDR3 comprises 15 residues. Germline V gene sequence: CDR1 SGHTA, CDR2 FQGTGA. The ends lost 4 bases at V and 9 bases at J; junction bases unmatched: 5. The sample comprised central memory CD4+ T cells from blood. This chain joins TRBV7-3 and TRBJ2-1, with 14 bases identical to TRBD2. The clonotype comes from a woman in her late teens or twenties in good health. The CDR3 loop is CASSSGLAGAVEQFF. The CDR3, as DNA: TGTGCCAGCAGCTCGGGACTAGCGGGAGCAGTTGAGCAGTTCTTC.